The entry that follows covers one T cell receptor (beta chain) sequence. Its matching antigen is unknown. The CDR3 has 16 residues. Germline V lookup: CDR1 MDHEN, CDR2 SYDVKM. Germline trimming cut 5 bases from V and 5 bases from J; bases unmatched to any gene: 10. The data were taken from a study of shared clonotypes between healthy human individuals. Study-wide results and limits: Generation probabilities were higher for clonotypes shared across all four sorted-subset donors than for unshared ones. Relative to memory subsets, naive subsets generally showed larger estimated richness. Few donors restricted represented genetic and exposure-history diversity. Sampling involved blood alone; tissue repertoires likely differ.

Profiling relied on immunoSEQ multiplex PCR, and the TCRdb table lists in-frame clones only, not all of them. This sample carries about 1.1 million clones, roughly 77% of them seen once, and the ten largest clones take more than 0.85%. The sample taken for sequencing was memory CD4+ T cells from PBMCs. Subset reported: CD45RA-negative fraction. V gene TRBV28 combines with J gene TRBJ1-2; 11 nucleotides match TRBD1. The clonotype originates from a man younger than 30 in good health. Some clones in this sample may be carry-over from other donors' samples. The CDR3 coding sequence is TGTGCCAGCAGTCCCACCGGACAGGGGGCCCAATATGGCTACACCTTC. This translates into CASSPTGQGAQYGYTF.